The entry below describes one TCR beta chain. The antigen remains undetermined. These data come from a study of CD8 T cells in ankylosing spondylitis. Notes on the study in general: Earlier studies detected some motif variants in reactive arthritis synovial fluid and blood. The authors found the disease-linked clones to be CD8+ and relatively rare in peripheral blood. It was reported that disease-linked clones were significantly enriched in matched ankylosing spondylitis synovial fluid. Seemingly characteristic of ankylosing spondylitis blood was a TCR beta motif consisting of eight highly homologous variants.

This CDR3 has 15 amino acids. The germline gives CDR1 DFQATT, CDR2 SNEGSKA (reference sequence). Losses at the gene ends were 3 bases for V and 4 bases for J; bases not matched to a gene: 12. TCRdb independently ran MiXCR on the 5' RACE reads; one entry per CDR3 protein. The sample yields tens of thousands of distinct CDR3 sequences, more than 25% seen once. The source material was blood, either unsorted or a sorted T cell fraction (not recorded which). The sequence was collected from a male donor with ankylosing spondylitis or in good health (not recorded which). This chain connects TRBV20-1 to TRBJ2-7; TRBD2 matches 7 bases. CDR3 in DNA: TGCAGTGCTAGGCCTCCGGGACTACCCTCATACGAGCAGTACTTC. Amino acid sequence: CSARPPGLPSYEQYF.